This TCR beta chain was profiled in a study of blood T cells in healthy people across ages (dated by TCRdb to about 2015). Study-level background: Template switching captured roughly one uniquely barcoded TCR beta cDNA molecule per two T cells in model experiments. Using deep sequencing normalized with unique cDNA molecular identifiers, the study measured how TCR beta repertoire diversity changes with age. The donors were split into four age groups: young (average around 16 years), middle-aged (about 40), aged (approximately 59) and long-lived (approximately 80). To avoid experimental bias, donors of different ages were randomly spread across the sequencing lanes. Using the same blood draw, the study looked at two additional independent replicas of 1 million unique cDNA reads for two donors, one aged 18 to 29 and the other aged 80 or older. Study-level results and caveats: Observed TCR beta diversity per million T cells fell roughly linearly with age, and a significant reduction was already apparent by age about 43. Estimates of total diversity based on one million sequenced T cells were considered lower bounds and underestimates. A strong correlation was found between observed TCR beta diversity and the percentage of naive T cells measured by flow cytometry. Conclusive comparison of naive and antigen-experienced compartments was prevented by the profiling of bulk unsorted PBMCs. Because the CMV infection status of the donors was unknown, age-related changes in expanded clonotypes may potentially have been confounded. Compared with the aged group, the long-lived group had more naive CD4+ T cells, fewer expanded clones and increased TCR diversity, suggesting age selection.

The library was obtained by 5' RACE. TCRdb records Illumina HiSeq 2500 as the sequencer. The second PCR ran for roughly 7 to 12 cycles and used a J-beta primer mix along with a sample-barcoded 5' primer. Each TCR beta cDNA molecule received a unique molecular identifier from a template-switch 5' adaptor carrying 12 random nucleotides. At least 2.5 million CDR3-containing paired-end reads were obtained from each sample. First-strand cDNA synthesis was performed from all RNA using the Mint cDNA synthesis kit, with priming by a TRBC-specific oligonucleotide. Following uracil-DNA glycosylase treatment, all cDNA underwent a first 18-cycle PCR with the universal primers M1SS and BC2_uni_R. As for how the authors treated the data: Normalization of each sample was performed by random selection of 1 million high-quality reads, each carrying a distinct molecular identifier. Reads with shared molecular identifiers were discarded instead of being binned into consensus sequences. MiTCR, with a Q25 quality threshold and the strictest error-elimination algorithm, was used for CDR3 identification, clonotype clustering and error correction. A nonparametric unseen species model using Euler transformation provided a lower-bound estimate of total TCR beta diversity. TCRdb reanalyzed the raw reads on its own, using fastp at Q25 for trimming and MiXCR for clone calling, and kept in-frame beta chains. Rows are combined by CDR3 protein, so each entry shows the most common genes and DNA. These V and J calls are TCRdb output, not the study's own analysis. This sample has around 1.1 million distinct CDR3 sequences in its table, and 35% to 40% of those were observed once. The ten largest make up about 12% of the sample.

This clonotype was detected only a few times. Its antigen has not been determined. Nothing much larger sits one base from this clone, and base qualities are not available. The germline V gene encodes CDR1 LNHNV and CDR2 YYDKDF (reference sequence). CDR3 length: 15 amino acids, cysteine to phenylalanine. Left in the record is the CDR3 DNA by itself, 45 bases read in frame from the first base. V is pruned by 2 bases and J by 5 bases, leaving 3 bases of the junction without a gene match. The donors were 40 or so Caucasian individuals from Russia, aged roughly 6 to 100 years, who were systemically healthy. Each donor gave roughly 11 milliliters of peripheral blood, drawn into EDTA-treated Vacutainer tubes. Ficoll-Paque density-gradient centrifugation was used to isolate PBMCs, with at least 7 million obtained per sample. Trizol reagent was used to extract total RNA from the PBMCs, yielding at least 6 micrograms per sample. Naive CD45RAhigh/CD27high T cell percentages were measured by flow cytometry on a PBMC aliquot from every donor.

The sequence was collected from a man between 18 and 29 years old in good health. The rearrangement joined TRBV15 to TRBJ1-6; the junction holds 7 bases that match TRBD1. Sample: blood. In nucleotide form, the sequence is TGTGCCACCAGCAGAATAGACAGGGATAATTCACCCCTCCACTTT. Its protein product is CATSRIDRDNSPLHF.